The 10 T cell receptor beta chains given below trace back to one sample, sequenced in a study of T cells in localized non-small cell lung cancer (dated by TCRdb to 2018 to 2020). Libraries were made using the immunoSEQ multiplex PCR assay. TCRdb re-hosts the immuneACCESS table, in-frame sequences only. Its copies lack some clones; in the studies checked, an unresolved V gene accounts for under half of them, and the cause for the rest is not known. The sample profile shows 20,000 to 30,000 clones; roughly 80% of them were found once. 9.5% to 10% of the sample comes from the top ten. Sequenced here: peripheral blood, sampled before any cancer treatment. These receptors all stem from a man aged 35 to 70 with stage III squamous cell lung carcinoma.

The chain links TRBV4-2 to TRBJ1-1, with D hard to call. Germline lookup yields CDR1 LGHNA and CDR2 YNFKEQ. The CDR3 has 13 amino acids. The V gene lost 1 base and the J gene lost 1 base, with 4 bases spanning the gap. Here the CDR3 reads CASSQGGNTEAFF. In DNA form, the CDR3 reads TGTGCCAGCAGCCAAGGGGGGAACACTGAAGCTTTCTTT.

In the case of this clone: The same CDR3 also results from other DNA sequences found in this sample. The genes are TRBV9 and TRBJ2-1; no definite D call. There are 11 residues in the CDR3. Germline V gives CDR1 SGDLS, CDR2 YYNGEE. Trimming left V 0 bases short and J 9 bases short, with 4 bases between. The CDR3 sequence: CASSVGVEQFF. The CDR3 DNA reads TGTGCCAGCAGCGTAGGCGTTGAGCAGTTCTTC.

The chain couples TRBV5-4 to TRBJ1-4; D gene ambiguous. Germline V gives CDR1 SGHNT, CDR2 YYREEE (reference sequence). The CDR3 totals 16 residues. The V end was cut by 3 bases, the J end by 0 bases, with 12 bases between. The CDR3 region is CASSSGRPATNEKLFF. The CDR3 DNA reads TGTGCCAGCAGCTCGGGGAGGCCGGCAACTAATGAAAAACTGTTTTTT.

This clone was seen a handful of times. The V call is TRBV7-9, the J call TRBJ2-5; the D gene is possibly TRBD1 (5 bases). The ends were cut back, 1 base at V and 3 bases at J, with 9 bases in the middle. CDR1 SEHNR and CDR2 FQNEAQ come from the germline V gene (reference sequence). The CDR3 runs 14 residues. The CDR3 bases are TGTGCCAGCAGCTTAGGGGCAGGGAAAGAGACCCAGTACTTC. It encodes CASSLGAGKETQYF.

The chain joins TRBV7-9 to TRBJ2-5; no definite D call. Germline values: CDR1 SEHNR, CDR2 FQNEAQ (reference sequence). There are 12 residues in the CDR3. Trimming left V 5 bases short and J 5 bases short, with 9 bases between. This chain's CDR3 is CASSQRTETQYF. CDR3 DNA sequence: TGTGCCAGCAGCCAAAGAACGGAGACCCAGTACTTC.

J is TRBJ1-3 and V is TRBV28; 9 bases align to TRBD1. Germline trimming cut 5 bases from V and 2 bases from J; bases unmatched to any gene: 10. Germline CDR1 and CDR2: MDHEN and SYDVKM. There are 17 residues in the CDR3. In DNA, the CDR3 is TGTGCCAGCAGTCCGACTCCGGGACAGGGAGCTGGAAACACCATATATTTT. Translation: CASSPTPGQGAGNTIYF.

V gene TRBV10-1 combines with J gene TRBJ2-7; maybe TRBD1 (8 bases). The CDR3 spans 17 residues. Trimming took 0 bases from V and 3 from J, leaving 18 bases between them. The V gene's germline CDR1 is WNHNN and CDR2 SYGVQD (reference sequence). This CDR3 is CASSESYYRGGIYEQYF. The CDR3 DNA is TGCGCCAGCAGTGAGTCGTATTACAGGGGGGGAATCTACGAGCAGTACTTC.

V usage is TRBV7-3 and J usage is TRBJ2-1, with 10 positions matching TRBD1. There are 15 residues in the CDR3. Trimming removed 3 bases from V and 7 bases from J; junction bases left unmatched: 6. Per germline, CDR1 SGHTA and CDR2 FQGTGA. The chain's CDR3 is CASSFDRGRGNEQFF. The CDR3 coding sequence is TGTGCCAGCAGCTTCGACAGGGGGCGCGGGAATGAGCAGTTCTTC.

This chain joins TRBV19 and TRBJ1-5, with 9 positions matching TRBD1. V shed 3 bases, J shed 7 bases, and the junction held 7 bases outside the gene matches. The germline gives CDR1 LNHDA, CDR2 SQIVND (reference sequence). The CDR3 extends over 15 amino acids. The CDR3 reads CASSMILGQGQPQHF. CDR3 DNA: TGTGCCAGTAGTATGATTCTGGGACAGGGCCAGCCCCAGCATTTT.

This clone was observed a single time. The genes are TRBV5-1 and TRBJ1-1; a weak D match, TRBD1 (6 bases). Germline V CDR1 and CDR2: SGHRS, YFSETQ. V dropped 4 bases and J dropped 2 bases, with 12 bases sitting between them. This CDR3 has 14 residues. CDR3 amino acids: CASSPGAANTEAFF. In nucleotides, the CDR3 is TGCGCCAGCAGCCCGGGGGCAGCAAACACTGAAGCTTTCTTT.